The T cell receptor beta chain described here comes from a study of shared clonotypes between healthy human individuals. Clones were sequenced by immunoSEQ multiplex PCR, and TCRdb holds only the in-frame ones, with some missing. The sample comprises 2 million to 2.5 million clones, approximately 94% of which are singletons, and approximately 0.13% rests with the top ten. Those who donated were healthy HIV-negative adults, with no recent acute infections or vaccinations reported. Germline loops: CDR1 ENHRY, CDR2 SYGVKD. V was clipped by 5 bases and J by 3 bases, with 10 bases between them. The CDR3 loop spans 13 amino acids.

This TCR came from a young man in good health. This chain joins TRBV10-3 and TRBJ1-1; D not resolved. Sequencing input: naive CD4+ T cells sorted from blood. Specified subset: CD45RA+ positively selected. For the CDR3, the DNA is TGTGCCATCAGTAGGTTTCGAGACACTGAAGCTTTCTTT. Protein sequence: CAISRFRDTEAFF.